This T cell receptor beta chain was documented in a study of shared clonotypes between healthy human individuals. The CDR3 totals 20 residues. The germline gives CDR1 SGHRS, CDR2 YFSETQ. J lost 5 bases, V lost 3 bases, and 22 bases had no gene match. Sequencing was performed with immunoSEQ multiplex PCR; in TCRdb, only in-frame clones are kept and a portion is missing. The data hold about a million clones, with about three quarters observed a single time. Caucasian adults residing in Nashville, Tennessee made up all the donors. The rearrangement joins TRBV5-1 to TRBJ2-5; 10 positions agree with TRBD1. The sequence came from a man between 18 and 29 years old in good health. Input material: memory CD4+ T cells sorted from blood. The subset is: CD45RA-negative fraction. DNA for the CDR3: TGCGCCAGCAGCTCTATAATACCCGGGACAGGGGTTTTCGCTAGGGAGACCCAGTACTTC. The encoded protein is CASSSIIPGTGVFARETQYF.